One and the same sample provided the 20 T cell receptor beta chains below, sequenced in a study of T cell changes during pregnancy in multiple sclerosis. The method was immunoSEQ multiplex PCR; TCRdb's version includes in-frame clones alone and lacks a portion of them. Here the sample spans about 44,000 clones, roughly nine tenths being singletons. Sequences were derived from CD4+ T cells from peripheral blood mononuclear cells, sampled after pregnancy. The origin of the receptors is a female donor with multiple sclerosis, enrolled in a pregnancy study.

The gene calls are TRBV5-1 and TRBJ2-3; 10 bases match TRBD2. Germline lookup yields CDR1 SGHRS and CDR2 YFSETQ. The junction had 9 bases not matched to a gene; V was cut back by 4 bases and J by 4 bases. CDR3 length equals 16 residues. Here the CDR3 reads CASSPVAGGVPDTQYF. The CDR3 nucleotides read TGCGCCAGCAGCCCTGTAGCGGGAGGAGTCCCAGATACGCAGTATTTT.

The gene calls are TRBV7-2 and TRBJ1-2; D possibly corresponds to TRBD1 (5 bases). CDR1 and CDR2 from the germline V gene are SGHTA and FQGNSA. Trimming took 5 bases from V and 7 from J, leaving 14 bases between them. The CDR3 has 13 residues. This CDR3 is CASSLSTESGYTF. The CDR3 DNA reads as TGTGCCAGCAGCCTCTCGACAGAGAGTGGCTACACCTTC.

The CDR3 loop is CASRPKLAGARDTQYF. CDR3 coding DNA: TGTGCCAGCAGACCCAAGCTAGCGGGAGCCAGAGATACGCAGTATTTT. This chain connects TRBV28 to TRBJ2-3; 10 bases align to TRBD2. CDR3 length: 16 amino acids. Trimming at V came to 6 bases and at J to 5 bases, leaving 11 bases not matched to a gene. In germline, CDR1 is MDHEN, CDR2 SYDVKM.

This chain connects TRBV6-1 to TRBJ2-3; tentatively, D is TRBD2 (6 bases). The germline V gene has CDR1 MNHNS and CDR2 SASEGT. V lost 3 bases, J lost 2 bases, and 9 bases lay in between. CDR3 length equals 14 residues. The CDR3 DNA is TGTGCCAGCAGTGATCGGGGGTTCACAGATACGCAGTATTTT. This codes for CASSDRGFTDTQYF.

J is TRBJ1-1 and V is TRBV19, with 8 positions matching TRBD1. V gave up 10 bases and J gave up 7 bases; unmatched junction bases: 8. CDR1 is LNHDA, CDR2 SQIVND, per germline (reference sequence). The CDR3 sequence is 12 residues long. CDR3 sequence reads: CATSDREHEAFF. The CDR3 coding sequence is TGTGCCACTTCGGACAGGGAGCATGAAGCTTTCTTT.

This chain connects TRBV14 to TRBJ2-1, with D maybe TRBD1 (6 bases). CDR1 and CDR2 from the germline V gene are SGHDN and FVKESK. This CDR3 region has 16 residues. Between the trimmed V and J ends, which lost 3 bases and 1 base, there was a span of 13 bases. The CDR3 sequence: CASSHRTVLSYNEQFF. CDR3 DNA sequence: TGTGCCAGCAGCCACCGGACAGTACTATCCTACAATGAGCAGTTCTTC.

The V and J genes are TRBV5-1 and TRBJ1-2; 8 bases line up with TRBD1. Losses at the gene ends were 4 bases for V and 7 bases for J; bases not matched to a gene: 6. The CDR3 is 13 residues long. Per the germline V gene, CDR1 is SGHRS and CDR2 is YFSETQ. The CDR3 region is CASSPGQALGYTF. The DNA of the CDR3 is TGCGCCAGCAGCCCGGGACAGGCCCTTGGCTACACCTTC.

The J gene is TRBJ1-5, the V gene TRBV4-1; 8 nucleotides match TRBD1. After removal of 3 bases from V and 6 bases from J, the junction contained 10 bases not matched to a gene. Germline CDR1 and CDR2: MGHRA and YSYEKL. This CDR3 spans 16 amino acids. The CDR3 spells CASSQVTGVGTQPQHF. CDR3 bases: TGCGCCAGCAGCCAGGTGACAGGGGTCGGCACTCAGCCCCAGCATTTT.

This clone has a single count. The V and J genes are TRBV5-1 and TRBJ2-3; TRBD2 might be the D (6 bases). Between the trimmed V and J ends, which lost 3 bases and 2 bases, there was a span of 13 bases. The CDR3 is 15 amino acids. Germline loops: CDR1 SGHRS, CDR2 YFSETQ. The CDR3 sequence: CASSSSGATTDTQYF. CDR3 bases: TGCGCCAGCAGCTCTTCGGGAGCGACCACAGATACGCAGTATTTT.

The chain employs TRBV5-1 and TRBJ2-7; 8 bases fit TRBD1. Germline V CDR1 and CDR2: SGHRS, YFSETQ. Unmatched junction bases numbered 5, after V lost 6 bases and J lost 3 bases. The CDR3 spans 13 residues. CDR3 nucleotides: TGCGCCAGCACCGTTGGACAGGGCTACGAGCAGTACTTC. Translation: CASTVGQGYEQYF.

V and J are TRBV6-6 and TRBJ2-7, with D unclear. This CDR3 spans 16 amino acids. Deletions cut 0 bases from V and 0 bases from J, with 12 bases between. Germline lookup yields CDR1 MNHNY and CDR2 SVGAGI (reference sequence). CDR3 nucleotides: TGTGCCAGCAGTTACTCGACCGGCAGGATCTCCTACGAGCAGTACTTC. Residues: CASSYSTGRISYEQYF.

This clone was detected only once. The chain has TRBV7-9 and TRBJ1-2, with TRBD1 identical over 9 bases. CDR1 is SEHNR and CDR2 is FQNEAQ in the germline V gene (reference sequence). This CDR3 comprises 16 residues. V shed 4 bases, J shed 0 bases, and the junction held 6 bases outside the gene matches. The chain's CDR3 is CASSSGWTGANYGYTF. Written as DNA, the CDR3 is TGTGCCAGCAGCTCAGGATGGACAGGGGCTAACTATGGCTACACCTTC.

CDR3: CASSSTGAYTEAFF. CDR3 sequence (DNA): TGTGCCAGCAGCTCGACAGGGGCCTACACTGAAGCTTTCTTT. The J gene is TRBJ1-1, the V gene TRBV7-3, with 8 bases identical to TRBD1. With 4 bases clipped from V and 3 bases from J, the junction kept 4 bases outside the gene matches. The CDR3 is 14 residues long. Germline loops: CDR1 SGHTA, CDR2 FQGTGA.

The CDR3 DNA sequence: TGTGCCAGCTCACCTAGAACCGGGACAGACACTGAAGCTTTCTTT. Its protein product is CASSPRTGTDTEAFF. This chain uses TRBV18 with TRBJ1-1; 7 bases are a match to TRBD1. Unmatched junction bases numbered 7, after V lost 3 bases and J lost 3 bases. Germline lookup yields CDR1 KGHSH and CDR2 LQKENI. This CDR3 has 15 amino acids.

The rearrangement joins TRBV30 to TRBJ2-5; 9 bases map to TRBD2. Trimming removed 0 bases from V and 3 bases from J; junction bases left unmatched: 11. There are 17 residues in the CDR3. Germline lookup yields CDR1 GTSNPN and CDR2 SVGIG (reference sequence). CDR3 residues: CAWSVQSSGSGKETQYF. CDR3 nucleotides: TGTGCCTGGAGTGTACAGAGTAGCGGGAGTGGGAAAGAGACCCAGTACTTC.

The rearrangement joins TRBV2 to TRBJ1-2; 8 nucleotides agree with TRBD1. Unmatched junction bases numbered 9, after V lost 6 bases and J lost 3 bases. Per the germline V gene, CDR1 is SNHLY and CDR2 is FYNNEI. This CDR3 comprises 15 residues. The CDR3 DNA follows: TGTGCCAGCAGCGATTCCGGGACAGGACACTATGGCTACACCTTC. It encodes CASSDSGTGHYGYTF.

This clone was observed a single time. The gene calls are TRBV7-9 and TRBJ2-5; maybe TRBD2 (6 bases). V gave up 5 bases and J gave up 4 bases, with 14 bases separating them. The CDR3 is 14 residues long. In germline, CDR1 is SEHNR, CDR2 FQNEAQ (reference sequence). The CDR3 loop is CASSGGAGRETQYF. The CDR3 nucleotides are TGTGCCAGCAGCGGAGGGGCAGGGCGAGAGACCCAGTACTTC.

J is TRBJ2-2 and V is TRBV5-4, with 8 bases identical to TRBD2. The trim removed 2 bases at V and 5 bases at J, leaving 11 bases unmatched. Germline V gene data show CDR1 as SGHNT and CDR2 as YYREEE (reference sequence). CDR3 length: 17 residues. CDR3 sequence reads: CASSLSTGGRGTGELFF. The DNA for the CDR3 is TGTGCCAGCAGCTTATCGACGGGAGGGAGGGGAACCGGGGAGCTGTTTTTT.

The chain employs TRBV4-2 and TRBJ1-4; 9 bases match TRBD1. Losses at the gene ends were 4 bases for V and 5 bases for J; bases not matched to a gene: 8. CDR3 size: 16 residues. CDR1 is LGHNA, CDR2 YNFKEQ, per germline. The CDR3 reads CASSPLLTGGNEKLFF. The CDR3 coding sequence is TGTGCCAGCAGCCCGTTATTGACAGGGGGGAATGAAAAACTGTTTTTT.

The CDR3 DNA reads TGTGCCAGCAGTGTCTTTAGCGGGGGATCCGGGGAGCTGTTTTTT. This sequence encodes CASSVFSGGSGELFF. The chain joins TRBV2 to TRBJ2-2; TRBD2 matches at 9 bases. With 4 bases clipped from V and 6 bases from J, the junction kept 6 bases outside the gene matches. This CDR3 has 15 amino acids. Germline assignment: CDR1 SNHLY and CDR2 FYNNEI.